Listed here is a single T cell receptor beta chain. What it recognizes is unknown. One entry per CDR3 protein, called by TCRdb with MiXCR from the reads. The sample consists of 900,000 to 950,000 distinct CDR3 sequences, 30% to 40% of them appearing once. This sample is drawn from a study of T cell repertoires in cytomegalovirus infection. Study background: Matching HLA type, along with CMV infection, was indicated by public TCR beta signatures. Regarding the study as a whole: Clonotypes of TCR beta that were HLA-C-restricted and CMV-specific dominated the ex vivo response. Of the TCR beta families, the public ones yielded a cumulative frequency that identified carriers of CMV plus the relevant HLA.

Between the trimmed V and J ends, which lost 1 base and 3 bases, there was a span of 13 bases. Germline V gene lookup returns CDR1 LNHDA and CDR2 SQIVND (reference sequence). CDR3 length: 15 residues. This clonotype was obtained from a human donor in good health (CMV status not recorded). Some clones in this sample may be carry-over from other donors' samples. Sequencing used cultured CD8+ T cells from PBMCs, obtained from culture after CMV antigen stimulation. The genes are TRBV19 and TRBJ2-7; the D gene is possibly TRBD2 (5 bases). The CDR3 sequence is CASSIAAGVGYEQYF. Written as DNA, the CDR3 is TGTGCCAGTAGTATAGCGGCCGGGGTTGGCTACGAGCAGTACTTC.